This T cell receptor beta chain was captured in a study of shared clonotypes between healthy human individuals. General observations from the study: Naive subsets typically showed greater estimated richness than memory subsets.

Concerning this clone itself: Antigen unknown.

With 2 bases removed from V and 5 bases from J, the gap between germline ends came to 9 bases. Germline V CDR1 and CDR2: MNHNY, SVGAGI (reference sequence). The CDR3 spans 13 residues. Assay used: immunoSEQ multiplex PCR; TCRdb lists only in-frame clones, some missing. Here the sample spans about 2 million clones, 85% to 95% being singletons. In the naive CD8 group, cells lacked CD45RO and were positively selected for CCR7, so terminally differentiated effector memory CD45RA+ cells were left out. This chain connects TRBV6-6 to TRBJ1-1, with D possibly being TRBD1 (5 bases). The sequenced sample consisted of naive CD8+ T cells sorted from blood. This TCR came from a man in his late teens or twenties in good health. In nucleotides, the CDR3 is TGTGCCAGCAGTTACCCACAGGATACTGAAGCTTTCTTT. The encoded protein is CASSYPQDTEAFF.